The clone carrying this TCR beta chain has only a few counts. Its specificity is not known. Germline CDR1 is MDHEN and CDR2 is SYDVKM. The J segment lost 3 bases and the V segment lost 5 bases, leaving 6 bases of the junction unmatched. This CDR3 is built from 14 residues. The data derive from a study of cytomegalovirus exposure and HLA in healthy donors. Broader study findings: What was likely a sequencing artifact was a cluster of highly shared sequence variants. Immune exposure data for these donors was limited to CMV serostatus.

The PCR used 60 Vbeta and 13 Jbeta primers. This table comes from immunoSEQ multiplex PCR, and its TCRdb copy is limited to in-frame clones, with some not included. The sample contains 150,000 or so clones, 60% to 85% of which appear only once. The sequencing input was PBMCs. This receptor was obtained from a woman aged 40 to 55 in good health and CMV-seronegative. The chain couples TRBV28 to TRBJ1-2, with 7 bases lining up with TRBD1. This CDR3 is CASSAQGTYYGYTF. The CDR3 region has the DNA TGTGCCAGCAGTGCACAGGGGACCTACTATGGCTACACCTTC.